A selection of T cell receptor beta chains follows, all from one sample in a study of blood T cells in healthy people across ages. A single record per CDR3 protein comes from TCRdb applying MiXCR to the 5' RACE reads. The table shows over a million distinct CDR3 sequences, with roughly 64% occurring only once. Sample: blood. The receptors here all came from a man between 18 and 35 years old in good health. The conserved cysteine and the conserved F or W are not part of the CDR3 here. The order of the fields is D gene, V gene, J gene, CDR3 protein. The D gene is left open where the match is weak.

>TRBD2|TRBV4-2|TRBJ2-3
ASSQEGSGGAATDTQY
>-|TRBV9|TRBJ1-5
ARQGLPDQYSNQPQH
>-|TRBV6-1|TRBJ1-1
ASNGGIGFEAF
>-|TRBV7-9|TRBJ1-2
ASSLGPVRADYGYT
>-|TRBV29-1|TRBJ1-1
SVVQGRNTEAF
>TRBD2|TRBV24-1|TRBJ2-3
ATSDLASGGRDTQY
>-|TRBV7-2|TRBJ1-2
ASSFGVTYGYT
>TRBD2|TRBV29-1|TRBJ2-7
SVDVPSGSYEQY
>-|TRBV27|TRBJ2-7
ASSLSAGVAYEQY
>TRBD1|TRBV27|TRBJ2-7
ASSTAGTDLYEQY
>-|TRBV28|TRBJ2-1
ASGGGLAYNEQF
>-|TRBV3-1|TRBJ2-1
ASSQALLAKQF